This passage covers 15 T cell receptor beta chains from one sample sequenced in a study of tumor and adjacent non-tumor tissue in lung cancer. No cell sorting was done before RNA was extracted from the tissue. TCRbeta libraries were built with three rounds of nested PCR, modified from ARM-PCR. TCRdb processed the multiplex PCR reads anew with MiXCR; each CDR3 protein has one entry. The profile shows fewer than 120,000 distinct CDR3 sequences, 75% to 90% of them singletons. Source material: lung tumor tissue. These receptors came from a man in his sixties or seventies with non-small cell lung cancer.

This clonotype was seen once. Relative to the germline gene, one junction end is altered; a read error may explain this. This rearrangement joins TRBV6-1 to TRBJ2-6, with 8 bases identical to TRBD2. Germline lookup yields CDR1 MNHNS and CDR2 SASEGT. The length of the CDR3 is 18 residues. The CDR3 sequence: CASNTGLVAHSGANVLSF. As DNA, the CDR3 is TGTGCCAGCAATACGGGACTAGTGGCACACTCTGGGGCCAACGTCCTGAGTTTC.

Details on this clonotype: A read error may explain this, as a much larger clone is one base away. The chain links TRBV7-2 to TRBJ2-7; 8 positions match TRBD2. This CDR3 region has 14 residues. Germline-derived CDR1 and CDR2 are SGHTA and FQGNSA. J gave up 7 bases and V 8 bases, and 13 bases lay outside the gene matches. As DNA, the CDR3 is TGTGCCAGCCGCGACGGGAGGGCCCCGGGGGAGCAGTACTTC. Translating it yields CASRDGRAPGEQYF.

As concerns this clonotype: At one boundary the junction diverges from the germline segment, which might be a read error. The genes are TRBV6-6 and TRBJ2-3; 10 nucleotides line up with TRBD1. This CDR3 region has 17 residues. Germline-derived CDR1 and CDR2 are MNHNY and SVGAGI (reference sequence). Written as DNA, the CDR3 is TGTACCAGCAATTACGATCCAGACAGGGGGCGCATAGATACGCAGTATTTT. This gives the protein CTSNYDPDRGRIDTQYF.

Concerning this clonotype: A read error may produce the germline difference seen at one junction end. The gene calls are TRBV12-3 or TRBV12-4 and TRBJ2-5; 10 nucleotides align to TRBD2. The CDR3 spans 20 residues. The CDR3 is CASRKSEYPTSGLPQEIQYF. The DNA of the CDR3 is TGTGCCAGCAGAAAAAGCGAATACCCGACTAGCGGGCTTCCCCAGGAGATCCAGTACTTC.

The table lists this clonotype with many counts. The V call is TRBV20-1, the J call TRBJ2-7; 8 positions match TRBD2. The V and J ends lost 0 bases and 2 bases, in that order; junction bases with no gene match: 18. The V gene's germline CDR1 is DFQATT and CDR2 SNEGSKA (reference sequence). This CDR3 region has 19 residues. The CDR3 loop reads CSARDSRFASGLKTYEQYF. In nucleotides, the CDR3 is TGCAGTGCTAGAGATTCCAGGTTTGCTAGCGGGTTAAAGACCTACGAGCAGTACTTC.

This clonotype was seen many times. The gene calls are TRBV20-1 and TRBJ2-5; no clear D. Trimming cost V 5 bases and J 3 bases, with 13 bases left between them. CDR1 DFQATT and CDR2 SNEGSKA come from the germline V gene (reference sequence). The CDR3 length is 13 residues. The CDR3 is CSAWKELEETQYF. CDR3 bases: TGCAGTGCTTGGAAGGAACTGGAAGAGACCCAGTACTTC.

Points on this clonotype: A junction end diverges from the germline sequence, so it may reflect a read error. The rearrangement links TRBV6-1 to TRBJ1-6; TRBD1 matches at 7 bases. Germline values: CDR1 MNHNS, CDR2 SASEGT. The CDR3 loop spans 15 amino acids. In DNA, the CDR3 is TGTGCCTGCAGTGAGGGGGGACAGCGTTATTCACCCTTCCACTTT. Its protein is CACSEGGQRYSPFHF.

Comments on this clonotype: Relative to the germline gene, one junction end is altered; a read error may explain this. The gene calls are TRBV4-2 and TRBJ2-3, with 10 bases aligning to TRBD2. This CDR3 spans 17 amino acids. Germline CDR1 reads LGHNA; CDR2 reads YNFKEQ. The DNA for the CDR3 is TGTACCAGCAGCCAACGATTAGCGGGGGGTTCCACAGATACGCAGTATTTT. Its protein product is CTSSQRLAGGSTDTQYF.

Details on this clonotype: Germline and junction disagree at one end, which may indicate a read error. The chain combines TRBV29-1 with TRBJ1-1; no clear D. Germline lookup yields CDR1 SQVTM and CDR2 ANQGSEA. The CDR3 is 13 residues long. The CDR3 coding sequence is TGCAGCGTTGGTATCGGCCGGAACACTGAAGCCTTCTTT. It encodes CSVGIGRNTEAFF.

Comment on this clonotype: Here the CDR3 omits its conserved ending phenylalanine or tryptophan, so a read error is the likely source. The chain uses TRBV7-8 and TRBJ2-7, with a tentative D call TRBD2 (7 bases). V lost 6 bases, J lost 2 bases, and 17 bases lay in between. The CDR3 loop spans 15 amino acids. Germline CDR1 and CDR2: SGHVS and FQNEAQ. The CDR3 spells CASSTLMGGPYEQYI. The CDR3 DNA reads TGTGCCAGCAGTACTCTTATGGGGGGGCCCTACGAGCAGTACATC.

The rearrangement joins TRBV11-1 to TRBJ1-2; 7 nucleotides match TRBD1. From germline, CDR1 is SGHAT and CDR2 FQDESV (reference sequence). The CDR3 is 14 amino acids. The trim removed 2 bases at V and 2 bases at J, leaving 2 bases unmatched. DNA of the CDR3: TGTGCCAGCAGCTTACTGGGACAGAACTATGGCTACACCTTC. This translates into CASSLLGQNYGYTF.

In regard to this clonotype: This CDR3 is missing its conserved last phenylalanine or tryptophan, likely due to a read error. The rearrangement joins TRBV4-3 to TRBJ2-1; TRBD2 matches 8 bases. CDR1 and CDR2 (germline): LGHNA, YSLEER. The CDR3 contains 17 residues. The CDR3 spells CVSSQDWLAGPYNEQFY. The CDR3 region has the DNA TGCGTCAGCAGCCAAGATTGGCTAGCGGGCCCCTACAATGAGCAGTTCTAC.

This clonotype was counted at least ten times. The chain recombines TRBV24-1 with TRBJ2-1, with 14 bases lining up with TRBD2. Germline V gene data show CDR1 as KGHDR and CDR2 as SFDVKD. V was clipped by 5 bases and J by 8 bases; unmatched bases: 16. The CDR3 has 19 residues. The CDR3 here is CATSARPGTSGRHEDEQFF. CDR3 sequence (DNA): TGTGCCACCAGTGCCAGGCCCGGGACTAGCGGGAGACATGAGGATGAGCAGTTCTTC.

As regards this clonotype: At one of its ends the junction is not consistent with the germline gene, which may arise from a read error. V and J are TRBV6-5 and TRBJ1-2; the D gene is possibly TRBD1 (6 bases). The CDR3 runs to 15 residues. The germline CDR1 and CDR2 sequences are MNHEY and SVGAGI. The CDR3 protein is CASSATGMGVYGYTF. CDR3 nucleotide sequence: TGTGCCAGCAGTGCTACAGGGATGGGCGTATATGGCTACACGTTC.

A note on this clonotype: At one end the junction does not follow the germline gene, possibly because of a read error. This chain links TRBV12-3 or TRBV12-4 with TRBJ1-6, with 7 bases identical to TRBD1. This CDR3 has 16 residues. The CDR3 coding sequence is TGTGCCAGCAGCTCCGGGACAGTAGGCTATATTTCACCCCTCCACTTT. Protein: CASSSGTVGYISPLHF.